This TCR beta chain was sequenced for a study of blood T cells in healthy people across ages. General observations from the study: Both naive CD4+ cell counts and diversity were greater in long-lived donors than in aged donors. It was held that diversity estimates obtained from one million T cells represented underestimates.

The second PCR ran about 6 to 11 cycles with a sample-barcoded 5' primer and J-beta primers. TCRdb redid the calling of the 5' RACE reads with MiXCR, one entry per CDR3 protein. The sample yields almost 300,000 distinct CDR3 sequences, around 29% seen once. The ends lost 4 bases at V and 2 bases at J; junction bases unmatched: 4. This CDR3 comprises 16 residues. The donors, all healthy, were Caucasians living in Russia, aged roughly 6 to 95. With each sample, at least 5 micrograms of total RNA were extracted. Of note for this clonotype: The antigen remains undetermined.

This chain uses TRBV12-3 or TRBV12-4 with TRBJ2-1; TRBD2 matches 11 bases. This TCR was sampled from a woman aged 70-85 years in good health. Sample: blood. The CDR3 region has the DNA TGTGCCAGCAGTTCCTTAGCGGGAGGGACCTACAATGAGCAGTTCTTC. Encoded protein: CASSSLAGGTYNEQFF.